This T cell receptor beta chain was identified in a study of blood T cell repertoires in COVID-19. Study-level background: The study drew acute and convalescent COVID-19 samples from the United States, Italy and Spain. PBMCs, B-cell-depleted T cells, or T cells were the source of the cDNA or gDNA that made up the material.

Per the authors' pipeline: The authors estimated nucleated cell counts from reference gene primer amplification. The method was immunoSEQ multiplex PCR; TCRdb's version includes in-frame clones alone and lacks a portion of them. V, J and clone size reflect that table, while D and trimming were determined from the DNA. The sample lists roughly 140,000 clones, 75% to 90% occurring once. This CDR3 has 13 amino acids. V was clipped by 2 bases and J by 6 bases, with 10 bases between them. The source material was peripheral blood. The chain employs TRBV12-3 or TRBV12-4 and TRBJ1-2; D is unresolved. This sequence was found in a man aged 70 or older who had recovered from COVID-19. Here the CDR3 DNA reads TGTGCCAGCAGTTTAATCGGGGATAATGGCTACACCTTC. Protein: CASSLIGDNGYTF.